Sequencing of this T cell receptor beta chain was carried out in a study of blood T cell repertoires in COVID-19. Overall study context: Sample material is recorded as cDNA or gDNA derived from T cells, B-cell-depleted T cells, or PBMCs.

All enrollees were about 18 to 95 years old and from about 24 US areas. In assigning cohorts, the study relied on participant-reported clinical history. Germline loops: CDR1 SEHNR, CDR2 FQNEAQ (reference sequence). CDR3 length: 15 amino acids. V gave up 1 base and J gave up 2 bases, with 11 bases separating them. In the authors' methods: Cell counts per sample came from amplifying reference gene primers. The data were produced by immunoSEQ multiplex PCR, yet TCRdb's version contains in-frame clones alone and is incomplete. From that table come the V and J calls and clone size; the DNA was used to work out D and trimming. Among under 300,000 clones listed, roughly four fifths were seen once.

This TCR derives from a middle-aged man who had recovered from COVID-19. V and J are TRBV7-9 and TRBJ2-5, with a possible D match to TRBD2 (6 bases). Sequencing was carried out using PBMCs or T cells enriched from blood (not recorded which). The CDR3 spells CASSLVTGGQETQYF. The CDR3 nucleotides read TGTGCCAGCAGCTTAGTAACCGGGGGACAAGAGACCCAGTACTTC.